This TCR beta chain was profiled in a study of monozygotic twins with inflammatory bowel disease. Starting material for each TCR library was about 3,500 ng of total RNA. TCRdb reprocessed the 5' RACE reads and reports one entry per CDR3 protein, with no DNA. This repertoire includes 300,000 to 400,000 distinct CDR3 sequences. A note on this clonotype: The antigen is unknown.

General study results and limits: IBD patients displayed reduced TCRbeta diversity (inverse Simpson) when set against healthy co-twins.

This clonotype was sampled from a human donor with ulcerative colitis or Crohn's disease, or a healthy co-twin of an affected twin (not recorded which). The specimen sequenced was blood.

The chain's CDR3 is CASRNTGQLRVSNYGYTF. The V and J genes are TRBV12-3 or TRBV12-4 and TRBJ1-2; TCRdb selects TRBD1, and the lack of DNA leaves this call unchecked. CDR3 size: 18 residues.